Sequencing of this T cell receptor beta chain was carried out in a study of blood T cell repertoires in COVID-19 (dated by TCRdb to 2018 to 2020). Turning to the overall study: Samples covering the acute and convalescent phases of COVID-19 were provided by collaborators in the United States, Italy and Spain. The dataset comprised deeply sampled blood TCRbeta repertoires from subjects exposed to, actively infected with, or recovered from COVID-19. Samples were obtained from the ongoing ImmuneRACE study (first 160 participants) and from 1,000 to 1,500 subjects provided by 6 global collaborators. The prospective study material was composed of cDNA or gDNA derived from T cells, B-cell-depleted T cells, or PBMCs. The repertoires were made available in a free public database intended to serve as a resource for research on the immune response to SARS-CoV-2. Where HLA class I and class II types were available, the types were taken from metadata supplied by the sample provider, not from assay-based typing. The sample metadata nearly always contained a de-identified subject ID, COVID-19 status, age in years and sex.

The immunoSEQ Assay, a bias-controlled multiplex PCR, was used to amplify TCRbeta CDR3 regions from genomic DNA. The authors processed their data as follows. The number of nucleated cells in each sample was estimated from the amplification of reference gene primers within the assay. Sequence reads were collapsed and filtered to measure the absolute abundance of every unique TCRbeta CDR3 rearrangement. For each sample, productive Simpson clonality was calculated as the square root of Simpson's diversity index across productive rearrangements. This is the immuneACCESS table as TCRdb keeps it, with only in-frame sequences that have V and J called. A part of the clones is gone; compared with another copy, unresolved V genes explain less than half, and the rest is unexplained. That table furnishes V, J and clone size, whereas the DNA furnished D and trimming. This sample comprises roughly 150,000 clones, approximately 86% of them detected only once. The ten largest clones add up to around 2.5% of the sample.

One collaborating source in Seattle enrolled patients while the patients were actively infected and followed the patients over time throughout the course of disease. Whole blood was collected in K2EDTA tubes by collaborating institutions according to the institutions' own protocols. For TCRbeta analysis, collaborators shipped samples as frozen whole blood, isolated PBMCs, or DNA extracted from either of those sample types. Results and caveats for the whole study, not just this receptor: The quantity of clinical and demographic metadata differed by source and by participant and was supplied without curation.

According to the germline V gene, CDR1 reads SGHRS and CDR2 reads YFSETQ. Taken from cysteine to phenylalanine, the CDR3 has 15 residues. Only the CDR3 region is kept as DNA, spanning 45 bases read in frame from base 1. Compared with germline, V lacks 0 bases and J lacks 8 bases; bases without a gene match: 10. Concerning this clone itself: The antigen it binds to is not known. No qualities accompany the bases; no much larger clone lies one base away.

The specimen was peripheral blood. The sequence links TRBV5-1 to TRBJ2-5, with 7 bases aligning to TRBD1. This sequence originates from a woman aged 80 or over with COVID-19, enrolled during active disease. The CDR3 reads as follows: CASSLDSSNRGTQYF. The nucleotides are TGCGCCAGCAGCTTGGACTCATCAAACAGGGGAACCCAGTACTTC. With all but the CDR3 taken from the reference TRBV5-1 and TRBJ2-5 genes, the full variable domain is: KAGVTQTPRYLIKTRGQQVTLSCSPISGHRSVSWYQQTPGQGLQFLFEYFSETQRNKGNFPGRFSGRQFSNSRSEMNVSTLELGDSALYLCASSLDSSNRGTQYFGPGTRLLVL.